The 9 T cell receptor beta chains listed next were all sequenced from one sample in a study of blood T cell repertoires in COVID-19. Assay used: immunoSEQ multiplex PCR; TCRdb lists only in-frame clones, some missing. The sample consists of about 200,000 clones, 80% of them appearing once. The sample consisted of PBMCs or T cells enriched from blood (not recorded which). The receptors were gathered from a woman aged 40-49 years with acute COVID-19.

V usage is TRBV7-8 and J usage is TRBJ2-7; 8 bases match TRBD1. The CDR3 runs to 14 residues. The germline V gene has CDR1 SGHVS and CDR2 FQNEAQ. The V gene end was trimmed by 5 bases and the J gene end by 2 bases; junction bases not matched to a gene: 5. The CDR3 loop reads CASSQQTGAYEQYF. Written as DNA, the CDR3 is TGTGCCAGCAGCCAACAGACAGGGGCCTACGAGCAGTACTTC.

There are a few counts of this clone. The V gene is TRBV7-3, the J gene TRBJ2-1; D unresolved. Germline V lookup: CDR1 SGHTA, CDR2 FQGTGA. The CDR3 has 15 amino acids. V was shortened by 2 bases and J by 0 bases, with 8 bases between the two germline ends. CDR3 residues: CASSLPGFSYNEQFF. In nucleotides, the CDR3 is TGTGCCAGCAGCTTACCCGGGTTCTCCTACAATGAGCAGTTCTTC.

V and J are TRBV5-1 and TRBJ1-1; no firm D call. The CDR3 consists of 14 residues. Between the trimmed V and J ends, which lost 1 base and 1 base, there was a span of 8 bases. Germline V gene sequence: CDR1 SGHRS, CDR2 YFSETQ. This chain's CDR3 is CASSLRARNTEAFF. The CDR3 DNA follows: TGCGCCAGCAGCTTGCGTGCGCGGAACACTGAAGCTTTCTTT.

The rearrangement links TRBV10-3 to TRBJ2-3, with D possibly TRBD1 on 5 matching bases. CDR3 length: 16 amino acids. Trimming removed 0 bases from V and 6 bases from J, with 16 bases in between. The V gene's germline CDR1 is ENHRY and CDR2 SYGVKD. CDR3 sequence: CAISESNRIYSDTQYF. DNA of the CDR3: TGTGCCATCAGTGAGTCGAACAGGATATACTCGGATACGCAGTATTTT.

This clone was found a few times. This rearrangement joins TRBV7-3 to TRBJ2-7; 7 bases map to TRBD2. Germline V lookup: CDR1 SGHTA, CDR2 FQGTGA. Trimming at V came to 5 bases and at J to 0 bases, leaving 7 bases not matched to a gene. CDR3 length: 15 amino acids. CDR3 coding DNA: TGTGCCAGCAGCATAAGCGGGGCGAGCTCCTACGAGCAGTACTTC. Encoded protein: CASSISGASSYEQYF.

Notes on this clone: This could be a read error, since a much larger clone is one nucleotide away. This specimen includes other DNA sequences encoding the same CDR3. CDR3 loop: CASSDSGGAGANVLTF. The CDR3 nucleotides read TGTGCCAGCAGTGATAGCGGGGGGGCGGGGGCCAACGTCCTGACTTTC. The rearrangement links TRBV6-4 to TRBJ2-6; 11 nucleotides line up with TRBD2. The V segment lost 3 bases and the J segment 4 bases; nucleotides outside the gene matches: 2. The CDR3 length is 16 residues. Germline V gives CDR1 MRHNA, CDR2 SNTAGT.

V is TRBV27 and J is TRBJ2-7, with D maybe TRBD1 (6 bases). The ends were cut back, 5 bases at V and 5 bases at J, with 16 bases in the middle. The germline CDR1 and CDR2 sequences are MNHEY and SMNVEV (reference sequence). CDR3 length: 14 amino acids. The CDR3 spells CASSPGAARNEQYF. The CDR3, as DNA: TGTGCCAGCAGTCCAGGGGCGGCCAGGAACGAGCAGTACTTC.

The chain links TRBV2 to TRBJ1-3, with D unclear. V was cut by 0 bases and J by 9 bases, with 9 bases left in between. The CDR3 is made up of 13 amino acids. Germline V gene lookup returns CDR1 SNHLY and CDR2 FYNNEI. Here the CDR3 DNA reads TGTGCCAGCAGTGAAGCGCGAATGGTCACCATATATTTT. Protein: CASSEARMVTIYF.

The chain has TRBV3-1 (or the pseudogene TRBV3-2) and TRBJ1-5; TRBD1 might be the D (6 bases). The CDR3 extends over 15 amino acids. The germline gives CDR1 LGHDT, CDR2 YNNKEL (reference sequence). V dropped 5 bases and J dropped 0 bases, with 11 bases sitting between them. CDR3 DNA: TGTGCCAGCAGCATGACAGGCGATAGCAATCAGCCCCAGCATTTT. It encodes CASSMTGDSNQPQHF.